This T cell receptor beta chain was recorded in a study of control samples from healthy donors and cancer patients. The CDR3 is 15 residues long. Trimming removed 6 bases at V and 4 bases at J, with 15 bases between. Germline assignment: CDR1 LNHDA and CDR2 SQIVND (reference sequence). Some clones are missing from TCRdb's copy, which holds only in-frame ones; the method was immunoSEQ multiplex PCR. The table lists about 120,000 clones, 70% to 90% of them singletons, with less than 3% in the top ten. Sequencing was done on a sample of blood. The chain joins TRBV19 to TRBJ1-4; possible D gene TRBD1, 5 bases. This clonotype was obtained from a woman in her 70s in good health. The DNA for the CDR3 is TGTGCCAGTAGCACCCGAGGGCAGGGTAATGAAAAACTGTTTTTT. Translating gives CASSTRGQGNEKLFF.